A selection of T cell receptor beta chains follows, all from one sample in a study of OX40 agonist ivuxolimab in advanced cancers. Sequenced by immunoSEQ multiplex PCR; TCRdb stores in-frame clones only, minus some. The table lists just over 90,000 clones, more than 85% of them singletons. The sample in question was CD4+ or CD8+ T cells sorted from blood, obtained in a trial of the OX40 agonist ivuxolimab. The receptor set was obtained from an adult with an advanced solid tumor such as melanoma, head and neck, liver or kidney cancer. The CDR3 runs from the conserved cysteine through the conserved F or W. The D gene is left open where the match is weak. Size is stated for part of the rows, as once, few or many counts, or as a class when the clone is expanded.

J,V,size,D,CDR3,DNA
TRBJ1-1,TRBV9,-,-,CASSIKSDLNTEAFF,TGTGCCAGCAGCATAAAGTCAGATCTGAACACTGAAGCTTTCTTT
TRBJ2-7,TRBV7-6,-,TRBD2,CASSLGLATGGFYEQYF,TGTGCCAGCAGCTTAGGATTGGCAACGGGAGGGTTCTACGAGCAGTACTTC
TRBJ1-2,TRBV5-6,-,-,CASSLARGYGYTF,TGTGCCAGCAGCTTGGCCAGGGGCTATGGCTACACCTTC
TRBJ1-2,TRBV19,-,-,CASGDGYTF,TGTGCCAGTGGGGATGGCTACACCTTC
TRBJ2-1,TRBV7-2,once,-,CASSYYYNEQFF,TGTGCCAGCAGCTACTACTACAATGAGCAGTTCTTC
TRBJ2-1,TRBV29-1,-,-,CSVSPSYNEQFF,TGCAGCGTGTCCCCCTCCTACAATGAGCAGTTCTTC
TRBJ1-5,TRBV9,-,-,CASSVGALNQPQHF,TGTGCCAGCAGCGTAGGAGCACTCAATCAGCCCCAGCATTTT
TRBJ1-5,TRBV27,-,TRBD1,CASSSRGPDQPQHF,TGTGCCAGCAGTTCTAGGGGGCCGGATCAGCCCCAGCATTTT
TRBJ1-2,TRBV6-5,-,-,CASSYGSVEKGYTF,TGTGCCAGCAGTTATGGTTCGGTCGAGAAAGGCTACACCTTC
TRBJ2-7,TRBV19,few,TRBD1,CASSPNRGHYEQYF,TGTGCCAGTAGCCCTAACAGGGGGCACTACGAGCAGTACTTC
TRBJ1-2,TRBV5-4,-,-,CASTPGEVSYGYTF,TGTGCCAGCACCCCAGGGGAGGTTAGCTATGGCTACACCTTC
TRBJ2-1,TRBV9,-,-,CASSVALATYNEQFF,TGTGCCAGCAGCGTAGCGCTAGCGACCTACAATGAGCAGTTCTTC
TRBJ1-2,TRBV6-1,few,-,CASSEASWKGYGYTF,TGTGCCAGCAGTGAAGCCTCTTGGAAGGGCTATGGCTACACCTTC
TRBJ1-2,TRBV11-3,few,TRBD1,CASSSPDRSTATNYGYTF,TGTGCCAGCAGCTCCCCGGACAGGTCGACCGCAACTAACTATGGCTACACCTTC
TRBJ2-6,TRBV5-4,once,TRBD1,CASSFTGAGANVLTF,TGTGCCAGCAGCTTCACAGGGGCTGGGGCCAACGTCCTGACTTTC
TRBJ1-1,TRBV5-6,-,TRBD1,CASTDPSGTGVEAFF,TGTGCCAGCACCGACCCGAGCGGGACAGGGGTTGAAGCTTTCTTT
TRBJ2-2,TRBV7-6,-,-,CASRMAGNTGELFF,TGTGCCAGCAGGATGGCAGGGAACACCGGGGAGCTGTTTTTT
TRBJ1-5,TRBV5-1,-,-,CASSLPGAGNQPQHF,TGCGCCAGCAGCTTGCCCGGGGCTGGCAATCAGCCCCAGCATTTT
TRBJ2-1,TRBV5-1,-,TRBD1,CASSPEGQGNEQFF,TGCGCCAGCAGCCCTGAGGGACAGGGTAATGAGCAGTTCTTC
TRBJ1-2,TRBV6-1,-,-,CASSDGDGYGYTF,TGTGCCAGCAGTGATGGGGACGGCTATGGCTACACCTTC
TRBJ2-3,TRBV27,-,-,CASSPSRGGTDTQYF,TGTGCCAGCAGTCCCTCACGGGGCGGCACAGATACGCAGTATTTT
TRBJ2-7,TRBV19,-,-,CASSITGVGLYEQYF,TGTGCCAGTAGTATAACCGGGGTCGGCCTGTACGAGCAGTACTTC
TRBJ1-1,TRBV7-7,-,-,CASSLVVNTEAFF,TGTGCTAGCAGCTTAGTGGTGAACACTGAAGCTTTCTTT
TRBJ2-7,TRBV10-1,once,-,CASSESTGFSYEQYF,TGCGCCAGCAGTGAGTCGACAGGTTTCTCCTACGAGCAGTACTTC
TRBJ2-7,TRBV7-9,-,TRBD1,CASSLALGWGQGGSYEQYF,TGTGCCAGCAGCTTAGCACTGGGATGGGGACAGGGAGGATCCTACGAGCAGTACTTC
TRBJ1-1,TRBV6-1,-,-,CASSARTGRNTEAFF,TGTGCCAGCAGTGCCCGAACAGGGAGGAACACTGAAGCTTTCTTT
TRBJ1-1,TRBV2,-,-,CAWVGGADTEAFF,TGTGCCTGGGTGGGGGGCGCGGACACTGAAGCTTTCTTT
TRBJ1-4,TRBV7-9,-,-,CASSPGVATNEKLFF,TGTGCCAGCAGCCCGGGAGTTGCAACTAATGAAAAACTGTTTTTT
TRBJ2-7,TRBV27,-,-,CASSLGPSYEQYF,TGTGCCAGCAGTCTGGGACCGTCCTACGAGCAGTACTTC
TRBJ2-1,TRBV9,-,-,CASSVADRWGTSYNEQFF,TGTGCCAGCAGCGTAGCCGACCGGTGGGGGACCTCCTACAATGAGCAGTTCTTC
TRBJ1-5,TRBV5-8,-,-,CASSPGPNQPQHF,TGTGCCAGCAGCCCTGGACCCAATCAGCCCCAGCATTTT
TRBJ2-1,TRBV10-3,-,TRBD2,CAISESSLAGDNEQFF,TGTGCCATCAGTGAGTCGAGTCTAGCGGGGGACAATGAGCAGTTCTTC
TRBJ2-7,TRBV6-5,-,TRBD1,CASSYFSPDRGAEQYF,TGTGCCAGCAGTTATTTTTCCCCGGACAGGGGAGCCGAGCAGTACTTC
TRBJ2-1,TRBV6-1,-,TRBD2,CASSEHSGRTLDEQFF,TGTGCCAGCAGTGAACATAGCGGGAGGACCCTCGATGAGCAGTTCTTC
TRBJ2-3,TRBV25-1,-,TRBD2,CAAGDPPMADTQYF,TGTGCCGCGGGAGACCCACCTATGGCAGATACGCAGTATTTT
TRBJ2-3,TRBV7-2,-,TRBD2,CASSLRTSGRVTDTQYF,TGTGCCAGCAGCCTCCGAACTAGCGGGAGGGTCACAGATACGCAGTATTTT
TRBJ1-2,TRBV27,-,-,CASSPASSFYGYTF,TGTGCCAGCAGTCCTGCTTCGAGTTTTTATGGCTACACCTTC
TRBJ2-1,TRBV6-5,-,-,CASSTSFDNEQFF,TGTGCCAGCAGTACTAGCTTCGACAATGAGCAGTTCTTC
TRBJ2-5,TRBV5-1,-,-,CASSLWDQETQYF,TGCGCCAGCAGCTTGTGGGATCAAGAGACCCAGTACTTC
TRBJ1-1,TRBV6-5,-,-,CASSYRGQEAFF,TGTGCCAGCAGTTACCGGGGCCAGGAAGCTTTCTTT
TRBJ1-1,TRBV27,-,TRBD1,CASSRQGVGEAFF,TGTGCCAGCAGTCGACAGGGGGTGGGTGAAGCTTTCTTT
TRBJ2-7,TRBV27,-,TRBD2,CASSPGGAYEQYF,TGTGCCAGCAGTCCGGGAGGGGCCTACGAGCAGTACTTC
TRBJ1-2,TRBV5-6,-,-,CASSLGPNGYTF,TGTGCCAGCAGCTTGGGGCCGAATGGCTACACCTTC
TRBJ2-1,TRBV9,once,TRBD1,CASSGQGDNEQFF,TGTGCCAGCAGCGGACAGGGTGACAATGAGCAGTTCTTC
TRBJ2-3,TRBV27,-,-,CASRRGGNTQYF,TGTGCCAGCCGGAGAGGTGGAAATACGCAGTATTTT
TRBJ1-5,TRBV6-6,-,TRBD1,CASRPGQGYQPQHF,TGTGCCAGCAGGCCGGGACAGGGGTATCAGCCCCAGCATTTT
TRBJ2-1,TRBV6-1,-,-,CAGEGGGASYNEQFF,TGTGCCGGCGAGGGAGGCGGGGCCTCCTACAATGAGCAGTTCTTC
TRBJ2-7,TRBV28,once,-,CASTGPYEQYF,TGTGCCAGCACGGGTCCCTACGAGCAGTACTTC
TRBJ2-7,TRBV29-1,once,TRBD2,CSVELSSGSMYEQYF,TGCAGCGTTGAACTTTCTAGCGGGAGTATGTACGAGCAGTACTTC
TRBJ2-4,TRBV2,-,TRBD2,CASSEVFRLAGYKNIQYF,TGTGCCAGCAGTGAAGTATTTCGACTAGCGGGATACAAAAACATTCAGTACTTC
TRBJ2-5,TRBV28,-,TRBD1,CASSFWGTGETQYF,TGTGCCAGCAGTTTTTGGGGGACAGGGGAGACCCAGTACTTC
TRBJ2-2,TRBV27,-,TRBD1,CASRNLAMTGNAGELFF,TGTGCCAGCAGGAATTTAGCGATGACAGGGAACGCCGGGGAGCTGTTTTTT
TRBJ1-1,TRBV2,-,-,CASSEWGAEAFF,TGTGCCAGCAGTGAATGGGGGGCTGAAGCTTTCTTT
TRBJ2-5,TRBV2,-,-,CASSFWSETQYF,TGTGCCAGCAGCTTTTGGAGCGAGACCCAGTACTTC
TRBJ1-3,TRBV29-1,-,TRBD1,CSVGDRGTGIYF,TGCAGCGTTGGGGACAGGGGAACGGGCATATATTTT
TRBJ2-7,TRBV19,-,-,CASSFGLLYEQYF,TGTGCCAGTAGTTTTGGACTTCTCTACGAGCAGTACTTC
TRBJ1-6,TRBV28,-,-,CASSRGPLHF,TGTGCCAGCAGTCGAGGGCCCCTCCACTTT
TRBJ1-1,TRBV18,-,TRBD1,CASSPVTGVPGAFF,TGTGCCAGCTCACCTGTGACAGGGGTTCCTGGGGCTTTCTTT
TRBJ1-2,TRBV5-6,-,-,CASSLGTYGYTF,TGTGCCAGCAGCTTGGGGACCTATGGCTACACCTTC